These T cell receptor beta chains were read from a single sample in a study of blood T cells in healthy people across ages. TCRdb re-called the 5' RACE reads through MiXCR, storing one row per CDR3 protein. The sample yields around 1.5 million distinct CDR3 sequences, roughly 59% seen once. The sample was blood. The origin of the receptors is a man aged 18-30 years in good health. CDR3s include the opening cysteine and the closing phenylalanine or tryptophan. The D gene is left open where the match is weak. Clone size is given for some rows only: seen once, a few or many times, or a class if the clone is expanded.

>TRBJ1-1|TRBV3-1|.|.
TGTGCCAGCAGCCAAATCGACAGGAGGACTGAAGCTTTCTTT
CASSQIDRRTEAFF
>TRBJ1-2|TRBV20-1|.|.
TGCAGTGCTAGAAGGGGAGAGAGGGACTATGGCTACACCTTC
CSARRGERDYGYTF
>TRBJ2-1|TRBV12-3/TRBV12-4|few|.
TGTGCCAGCAGTCAAGGCGGGATCCATGAGCAGTTCTTC
CASSQGGIHEQFF
>TRBJ1-1|TRBV27|.|.
TGTGCCAGCGGCCCCTACGAGGGCACTGAAGCTTTCTTT
CASGPYEGTEAFF
>TRBJ1-4|TRBV6-1|few|TRBD1
TGTGCCAGCACTGAAACAGGGGGAGATTATGAAAAACTGTTTTTT
CASTETGGDYEKLFF
>TRBJ2-3|TRBV3-1|.|TRBD2
TGTGCCAGCAGCCGACTAGCGGCCCTTTCAGATACGCAGTATTTT
CASSRLAALSDTQYF
>TRBJ1-1|TRBV12-3/TRBV12-4|.|.
TGTGCCAGCAGTATAGCGGCGACGGGGGCTTTCTTT
CASSIAATGAFF
>TRBJ1-2|TRBV29-1|few|TRBD1
TGCAGCACCGGGACAGCCAACTATGGCTACACCTTC
CSTGTANYGYTF
>TRBJ1-5|TRBV27|.|.
TGTGCCAGCAGCCCCCTGGCCTCGAGAAATCAGCCCCAGCATTTT
CASSPLASRNQPQHF
>TRBJ2-1|TRBV14|few|.
TGTGCCAGCAGCCAAGATTGGGCGACTAAGCAGTTCTTC
CASSQDWATKQFF
>TRBJ2-7|TRBV20-1|.|.
TGCAGTGCTATATTCCCCGGACAGAGCATCTACGAGCAGTACTTC
CSAIFPGQSIYEQYF
>TRBJ2-6|TRBV4-1|.|TRBD1
TGCGCCAGCAGCCATCTCGGACAGGGGTCCGGGGCCAACGTCCTGACTTTC
CASSHLGQGSGANVLTF
>TRBJ2-1|TRBV10-2|few|TRBD1
TGCGCCAGCAGCTCGAGGGGGCTAGGTCAATACAATGAGCAGTTCTTC
CASSSRGLGQYNEQFF
>TRBJ2-1|TRBV30|.|.
TGTGCCTCATCAAATAGCGGTTACAATGAGCAGTTCTTC
CASSNSGYNEQFF
>TRBJ1-2|TRBV12-3/TRBV12-4|.|.
TGTGCCAGCAGTTTAGTAGCACGGCCCTCGACATATGGCTACACCTTC
CASSLVARPSTYGYTF
>TRBJ1-5|TRBV6-2/TRBV6-3|.|.
TGTGCCAGCGAGAACGTTTTTCGCAATCAGCCCCAGCATTTT
CASENVFRNQPQHF
>TRBJ2-5|TRBV12-3/TRBV12-4|.|TRBD2
TGTGCCAGCAGCCTGCCGGGACTAGCGGGGGAGACCCAGTACTTC
CASSLPGLAGETQYF
>TRBJ2-1|TRBV20-1|.|.
TGCAGTGCTAGAGATCAGGAGGGGCTCTTCAATGAGCAGTTCTTC
CSARDQEGLFNEQFF
>TRBJ2-2|TRBV20-1|.|.
TGCAGTGCTAGAAGACCACCGGGCACCGGGGAGCTGTTTTTT
CSARRPPGTGELFF
>TRBJ2-1|TRBV3-1|.|TRBD2
TGTGCCAGCAGCTCCAGGACTAGCGACTCCAACTCCTACAATGAGCAGTTCTTC
CASSSRTSDSNSYNEQFF
>TRBJ2-1|TRBV25-1|few|TRBD2
TGTGCCAGCAGTGTAGTCAGCGGGAAGTGGGGCAATGAGCAGTTCTTC
CASSVVSGKWGNEQFF
>TRBJ1-5|TRBV20-1|.|TRBD1
TGCAGTGCCAGGTGGGGACAGGGATTCCCTAGCAATCAGCCCCAGCATTTT
CSARWGQGFPSNQPQHF
>TRBJ2-7|TRBV3-1|.|.
TGTGCCAGCGGCCAGGGTTACCACGAGCAGTACTTC
CASGQGYHEQYF
>TRBJ2-7|TRBV6-2/TRBV6-3|once|TRBD2
TGTGCCAGCAGTTGGTGGACTAGCGGGGGATACGAGCAGTACTTC
CASSWWTSGGYEQYF
>TRBJ1-2|TRBV29-1|.|.
TGCAGCGTCGGTTCTATAAACTATGGCTACACCTTC
CSVGSINYGYTF
>TRBJ2-5|TRBV4-2|.|TRBD2
TGTGCCAGCAGCCAAGGTGATTCGTCTAGCGGGGTGGAGACCCAGTACTTC
CASSQGDSSSGVETQYF
>TRBJ2-5|TRBV7-7|.|TRBD2
TGTGCTAACAGCTTCCGCCTCCGGGCTAGCGGTGAGACCCAGTACTTC
CANSFRLRASGETQYF
>TRBJ2-5|TRBV12-3/TRBV12-4|.|TRBD2
TGTGCCAGCAGTTTAGGGACTAGCGCGTTAAATGAGCAGTACTTC
CASSLGTSALNEQYF
>TRBJ1-1|TRBV13|.|.
TGTGCCAGCAGCTTAGATGTGGCTGAAGCTTTCTTT
CASSLDVAEAFF
>TRBJ2-7|TRBV7-2|few|TRBD1
TGTGCCAGCAGCTTATTGGGGACAGGGTTGTACGAGCAGTACTTC
CASSLLGTGLYEQYF
>TRBJ2-7|TRBV5-1|.|TRBD2
TGCGCCAGCAGCCTGGGGACTAGCGGGGCCGACTCCTACGAGCAGTACTTC
CASSLGTSGADSYEQYF
>TRBJ2-7|TRBV6-5|.|.
TGTGCCAGCAGTTACTATCGGCAGTCCTCCTACGAGCAGTACTTC
CASSYYRQSSYEQYF
>TRBJ2-7|TRBV4-1|.|.
TGCGCCAGCAGCCAAGTTACAGGGGAGGACGAGCAGTACTTC
CASSQVTGEDEQYF
>TRBJ2-5|TRBV18|many|.
TGTGCCAGCTCACCAGTGGGAGAGACCCAGTACTTC
CASSPVGETQYF
>TRBJ2-5|TRBV27|.|TRBD1
TGTGCCAGCAGAAATCTTGGGACAGTACAAGAGACCCAGTACTTC
CASRNLGTVQETQYF
>TRBJ1-6|TRBV4-1|.|.
TGCGCCAGCAGCCAAGGGATAGGCAGAAATTCACCCCTCCACTTT
CASSQGIGRNSPLHF
>TRBJ1-6|TRBV14|.|.
TGTGCCAGCAGCCAAGTTCGGGGAAATAATTCACCCCTCCACTTT
CASSQVRGNNSPLHF
>TRBJ1-5|TRBV4-1|.|.
TGCGCCAGCAGCCAAGAAGAAGGGGGTAGCCAGCCCCAGCATTTT
CASSQEEGGSQPQHF
>TRBJ1-2|TRBV3-1|.|TRBD1
TGTGCCGGCAGCGGCGACAGGGGGGCTGGCTACACCTTC
CAGSGDRGAGYTF
>TRBJ2-3|TRBV29-1|.|TRBD2
TGCAGCGCCTTACGACTAGCGGTTACAGATACGCAGTATTTT
CSALRLAVTDTQYF
>TRBJ2-7|TRBV3-1|.|TRBD2
TGTGCCAGCAGCCACCTAGCGGGAGGTGTCCACGAGCAGTACTTC
CASSHLAGGVHEQYF
>TRBJ1-6|TRBV6-6|few|TRBD1
TGTGCCAGCAGTTACATGGGACAGGGGGCCAATAATTCACCCCTCCACTTT
CASSYMGQGANNSPLHF
>TRBJ2-1|TRBV18|.|TRBD2
TGTGCCAGCTCACCCGGGGACTACAACTCCTACAATGAGCAGTTCTTC
CASSPGDYNSYNEQFF
>TRBJ1-1|TRBV12-3/TRBV12-4|.|TRBD1
TGTGCCAGCAGCTCCCGACAGGGAACGAACACTGAAGCTTTCTTT
CASSSRQGTNTEAFF
>TRBJ2-1|TRBV29-1|.|.
TGCAGCGTTGTGTGGGAGTCCAGCGTCGATGAGCAGTTCTTC
CSVVWESSVDEQFF
>TRBJ1-2|TRBV4-1|few|TRBD1
TGCGCCAGCAGGTACGGGACAGGGAACTATGGCTACACCTTC
CASRYGTGNYGYTF
>TRBJ2-5|TRBV7-9|.|.
TGTGCCAGCAGCTTAGCAGGGACCACGGGCGGGGGCCTCCTCTGGGAGACCCAGTACTTC
CASSLAGTTGGGLLWETQYF
>TRBJ2-7|TRBV20-1|.|.
TGCAGTGCTAGGCACACGCAGTACGAGCAGTACTTC
CSARHTQYEQYF
>TRBJ2-1|TRBV6-6|few|.
TGTGCCAGCAGTTACTCTCGGGAGTACAATGAGCAGTTCTTC
CASSYSREYNEQFF
>TRBJ2-1|TRBV5-1|few|TRBD2
TGCGCCAGCAGCTCCAGCGGGAGAAGGCCCTACAATGAGCAGTTCTTC
CASSSSGRRPYNEQFF
>TRBJ1-2|TRBV30|.|.
TGTGCCTGGAGTGTACTAACCAAAGGGCGCTATGGCTACACCTTC
CAWSVLTKGRYGYTF
>TRBJ2-2|TRBV24-1|.|TRBD2
TGTGCCACCAGTGACTGGACTAGCGGGGAGTACACCGGGGAGCTGTTTTTT
CATSDWTSGEYTGELFF
>TRBJ2-7|TRBV11-2|few|.
TGTGCCAGCAGCTTAGAAGCGGGACACCGCTACGAGCAGTACTTC
CASSLEAGHRYEQYF
>TRBJ1-1|TRBV15|.|TRBD1
TGTGCCACCAGCAAAGGGACAGGTCCTGAAGCTTTCTTT
CATSKGTGPEAFF
>TRBJ2-7|TRBV3-1|.|TRBD1
TGTGCCAGCAGCATCGGGACAGGGCCTTACGAGCAGTACTTC
CASSIGTGPYEQYF